This T cell receptor (beta chain) was identified in a study of blood T cells in healthy people across ages. Study-wide results and limits: Diversity was higher, and naive CD4+ cells more numerous, in long-lived donors than in aged donors. The study could not conclusively compare naive and antigen-experienced cells, given its unsorted PBMCs.

The second PCR ran about 6 to 12 cycles with a sample-barcoded 5' primer and J-beta primers. All samples gave at least 2.5 million CDR3-containing paired-end reads. One entry per CDR3 protein, called by TCRdb with MiXCR from the 5' RACE reads. The top ten hold 6.5% to 8.5% of the sample, which has about 1.4 million distinct CDR3 sequences, roughly 60% seen once. With respect to this clonotype: No antigen is known for it. The junction departs from the called germline gene at one end, perhaps through a read error.

Per the germline V gene, CDR1 is DFQATT and CDR2 is SNEGSKA (reference sequence). The CDR3 consists of 13 residues. This rearrangement joins TRBV20-1 to TRBJ2-7; possible D gene TRBD2, 5 bases. Sequences were obtained from blood. The clonotype originates from a man between 18 and 29 years old in good health. The CDR3 protein is CSAGDGRASEQYF. The CDR3 coding sequence is TGCAGTGCTGGAGATGGGCGGGCATCCGAGCAGTACTTC.